This T cell receptor beta chain was found in a study of blood T cell repertoires in COVID-19. Study details: The samples span acute and convalescent COVID-19 from the United States, Italy and Spain.

How the authors handled the data: Amplification of reference gene primers provided the estimated nucleated cell counts. Profiled with immunoSEQ multiplex PCR; TCRdb holds only in-frame clones, not every one. That table supplies the V and J calls and clone size; D and trimming were determined from the DNA. The table lists about 150,000 clones, over 70% of them singletons. After removal of 0 bases from V and 12 bases from J, the junction contained 9 bases not matched to a gene. CDR1 is LNHNV and CDR2 is YYDKDF in the germline V gene (reference sequence). CDR3 size: 15 residues. The genes are TRBV15 and TRBJ2-1; 9 nucleotides align to TRBD1. This receptor was taken from a man aged 55-75 years with active or convalescent COVID-19. Sequencing was done on a sample of peripheral blood. CDR3 bases: TGTGCCACCAGCAGAGATCGGACAGGGGTAGGGGGGCAGTTCTTC. Its protein product is CATSRDRTGVGGQFF.